These 25 T cell receptor beta chains originate from one sample sequenced in a study of Tregs in tolerant kidney transplant recipients. Profiling relied on immunoSEQ multiplex PCR, and the TCRdb table lists in-frame clones only, not all of them. The table includes roughly 70,000 clones, roughly 84% detected once. Sequenced material: CD4+ T cells from blood. The receptors originated from a human donor in good health.

In its sample, this clone was seen once. The chain is built from TRBV30 and TRBJ1-1; no clear D gene. Germline V gives CDR1 GTSNPN, CDR2 SVGIG (reference sequence). CDR3 length: 12 amino acids. V lost 1 base and J 4 bases, leaving 7 bases between the germline ends. The CDR3 region is CAWSDQVTEAFF. In DNA form, the CDR3 reads TGTGCCTGGAGTGATCAGGTCACTGAAGCTTTCTTT. The full variable domain, its missing parts supplied by reference TRBV30 and TRBJ1-1, is SQTIHQWPATLVQPVGSPLSLECTVEGTSNPNLYWYRQAAGRGLQLLFYSVGIGQISSEVPQNLSASRPQDRQFILSSKKLLLSDSGFYLCAWSDQVTEAFFGQGTRLTVV.

The chain joins TRBV18 to TRBJ1-1; D ambiguous. The CDR3 has 13 amino acids. The V end lost 8 bases, the J end lost 5 bases, and 15 bases lay between the germline ends. In germline, CDR1 is KGHSH, CDR2 LQKENI. As DNA, the CDR3 is TGTGCCAGCAGAAACAGTGTGCAAACTGAAGCTTTCTTT. Translation gives CASRNSVQTEAFF.

The chain recombines TRBV28 with TRBJ1-1; 7 bases are a match to TRBD1. The junction had 16 bases not matched to a gene; V was cut back by 5 bases and J by 10 bases. Germline V CDR1 and CDR2: MDHEN, SYDVKM. The CDR3 contains 15 residues. The CDR3 bases are TGTGCCAGCAGTCCCGGGACAGACTTTAATCGTCGAGCTTTCTTT. Protein sequence: CASSPGTDFNRRAFF.

The gene calls are TRBV18 and TRBJ2-1, with 12 bases matching TRBD2. J gave up 7 bases and V 6 bases, and 7 bases lay outside the gene matches. This CDR3 has 15 amino acids. Per the germline V gene, CDR1 is KGHSH and CDR2 is LQKENI. CDR3 in DNA: TGTGCCAGCTCTCCTAGCGGGGGGGCGTTGAATGAGCAGTTCTTC. Protein product: CASSPSGGALNEQFF.

The genes are TRBV5-1 and TRBJ2-3, with a possible D match to TRBD2 (6 bases). The CDR3 sequence is 14 residues long. CDR1 is SGHRS, CDR2 YFSETQ, per germline. Trimming left V 4 bases short and J 2 bases short, with 11 bases between. The CDR3 bases are TGCGCCAGCAGCCCGGGGAGGTACACAGATACGCAGTATTTT. As protein: CASSPGRYTDTQYF.

V is TRBV9 and J is TRBJ2-1; 11 bases agree with TRBD1. This CDR3 contains 15 residues. The V and J ends lost 3 bases and 4 bases, in that order; junction bases with no gene match: 3. Germline-derived CDR1 and CDR2 are SGDLS and YYNGEE. For the CDR3, the DNA is TGTGCCAGCAGCGGTGGACAGGGGGCGTACAATGAGCAGTTCTTC. The encoded protein is CASSGGQGAYNEQFF.

The chain couples TRBV5-3 to TRBJ1-4, with 8 positions matching TRBD1. TRBV5-3 counts as an open reading frame of uncertain function. The CDR3 totals 17 residues. Trimming removed 0 bases from V and 1 base from J; junction bases left unmatched: 5. The CDR3 nucleotides are TGTGCCAGAAGCTTGGTCCCGGGACAGGTAACTAATGAAAAACTGTTTTTT. Translated: CARSLVPGQVTNEKLFF.

The V call is TRBV18, the J call TRBJ2-2; D gene unclear. Germline loops: CDR1 KGHSH, CDR2 LQKENI. V was clipped by 3 bases and J by 6 bases, with 14 bases between them. This CDR3 region has 15 residues. In DNA, the CDR3 is TGTGCCAGCTCACCCTCCGACAATCTTGCCGGGGAGCTGTTTTTT. It yields the protein CASSPSDNLAGELFF.

The chain joins TRBV7-8 to TRBJ1-4; a possible D gene is TRBD1 (5 bases). V shed 0 bases and J shed 5 bases, with 10 bases lying between them. The germline CDR1 and CDR2 sequences are SGHVS and FQNEAQ. The CDR3 is 15 residues long. CDR3 coding DNA: TGTGCCAGCAGCTTAGCAGGAGAGGGGAATGAAAAACTGTTTTTT. Its protein is CASSLAGEGNEKLFF.

This CDR3 reads CASSLSSFAGGRRSVAKNIQYF. CDR3 bases: TGTGCCAGCAGTTTATCCAGCTTCGCGGGCGGCCGTCGTAGTGTGGCCAAAAACATTCAGTACTTC. This chain connects TRBV27 to TRBJ2-4; tentatively, D is TRBD2 (5 bases). CDR1 is MNHEY, CDR2 SMNVEV, per germline (reference sequence). This CDR3 region has 22 residues. Trimming left V 0 bases short and J 1 base short, with 28 bases between.

The rearrangement uses TRBV6-6 and TRBJ2-7; TRBD1 is a possible D gene (7 bases). CDR3 size: 14 residues. The germline V gene has CDR1 MNHNY and CDR2 SVGAGI (reference sequence). V dropped 7 bases and J dropped 1 base, with 14 bases sitting between them. The CDR3 reads CASTLAGGSYEQYF. In nucleotides, the CDR3 is TGTGCCAGCACCTTGGCAGGGGGGTCCTACGAGCAGTACTTC.

This chain links TRBV6-1 with TRBJ2-1, with TRBD2 matching 12 bases. The CDR3 contains 17 residues. Germline CDR1 MNHNS, CDR2 SASEGT. Unmatched junction bases numbered 5, after V lost 4 bases and J lost 1 base. The CDR3 sequence: CASSGTSGGSSYNEQFF. The CDR3 DNA reads as TGTGCCAGCAGTGGAACTAGCGGGGGGTCATCCTACAATGAGCAGTTCTTC.

This chain links TRBV2 with TRBJ1-2, with D unclear. The V gene lost 1 base and the J gene lost 1 base, with 4 bases spanning the gap. Germline V gene sequence: CDR1 SNHLY, CDR2 FYNNEI. This CDR3 has 13 residues. The DNA of the CDR3 is TGTGCCAGCAGTGAAGGGGGTAACTATGGCTACACCTTC. Amino acid sequence: CASSEGGNYGYTF.

V and J are TRBV29-1 and TRBJ2-6; possibly TRBD2 for D (6 bases). The CDR3 runs to 17 residues. Trimming removed 3 bases from V and 0 bases from J, with 15 bases in between. The germline gives CDR1 SQVTM, CDR2 ANQGSEA. This CDR3 reads CSVEEGTPFSGANVLTF. CDR3 sequence (DNA): TGCAGCGTTGAGGAAGGGACTCCCTTCTCTGGGGCCAACGTCCTGACTTTC.

Notes on this clone: Compared with germline, one end of the junction differs, possibly owing to a read error. This chain links TRBV11-2 with TRBJ2-5; tentative D call: TRBD2 (7 bases). The CDR3 sequence is 14 residues long. The germline gives CDR1 SGHAT, CDR2 FQNNGV. CDR3 sequence: CASSGLIGGETQYF. CDR3 coding DNA: TGTGCCAGCAGCGGACTCATAGGGGGGGAGACCCAATACTTC.

This chain joins TRBV28 and TRBJ2-1; D unclear. The CDR3 length is 16 residues. The germline V gene encodes CDR1 MDHEN and CDR2 SYDVKM. V dropped 6 bases and J dropped 6 bases, with 21 bases sitting between them. DNA of the CDR3: TGTGCCAGCAGAACGACGGGCCTAGTGGCGGCCAATGAGCAGTTCTTC. It codes for CASRTTGLVAANEQFF.

The chain combines TRBV7-9 with TRBJ2-1, with TRBD2 matching over 8 bases. The germline V gene has CDR1 SEHNR and CDR2 FQNEAQ (reference sequence). The CDR3 runs 16 residues. The J segment lost 0 bases and the V segment lost 2 bases, leaving 3 bases of the junction unmatched. For the CDR3, the DNA is TGTGCCAGCAGCTTAACGGGAGGGAGCTCCTACAATGAGCAGTTCTTC. This codes for CASSLTGGSSYNEQFF.

J is TRBJ2-5 and V is TRBV10-3; the match to TRBD2 covers 8 bases. V trimming: 1 base; J trimming: 4 bases; junction bases outside the gene matches: 2. Germline values: CDR1 ENHRY, CDR2 SYGVKD. The CDR3 consists of 14 residues. The chain's CDR3 is CAISEFGGGETQYF. DNA of the CDR3: TGTGCCATCAGTGAGTTCGGGGGGGGAGAGACCCAGTACTTC.

This rearrangement joins TRBV5-1 to TRBJ2-3, with D maybe TRBD1 (6 bases). V shed 0 bases and J shed 8 bases, with 13 bases lying between them. Germline CDR1 reads SGHRS; CDR2 reads YFSETQ. This CDR3 has 14 amino acids. The chain's CDR3 is CASSLVIGGVTQYF. The CDR3 nucleotides read TGCGCCAGCAGCTTGGTGATAGGGGGTGTTACGCAGTATTTT.

CDR3 DNA sequence: TGTGCCACAGGGCAGGGGGCGGAAAAACTGTTTTTT. Translating it yields CATGQGAEKLFF. V and J are TRBV6-5 and TRBJ1-4; 8 nucleotides align to TRBD1. Germline V gives CDR1 MNHEY, CDR2 SVGAGI. Trimming took 10 bases from V and 8 from J; bases not matched to a gene: 6. The CDR3 runs to 12 residues.

This clone has a single count. V gene TRBV20-1 combines with J gene TRBJ2-3, with unresolved D. Germline CDR1 reads DFQATT; CDR2 reads SNEGSKA (reference sequence). The CDR3 runs 11 residues. V was trimmed by 6 bases and J by 6 bases, leaving 10 bases between them. CDR3 DNA sequence: TGCAGTGCCCAGCCCAAGGATACGCAGTATTTT. Translating it yields CSAQPKDTQYF.

The chain uses TRBV12-1 and TRBJ1-4. TRBV12-1 is designated a pseudogene. The CDR3 is 16 amino acids. CDR3 protein: CASSERTLRGNEKLFF. The CDR3 bases are TGTGCCAGCAGCGAAAGGACACTACGGGGTAATGAAAAACTGTTTTTT.

This chain connects TRBV5-1 to TRBJ1-4; maybe TRBD1 (6 bases). The ends were cut back, 0 bases at V and 4 bases at J, with 13 bases in the middle. There are 16 residues in the CDR3. Germline loops: CDR1 SGHRS, CDR2 YFSETQ. Here the CDR3 reads CASSLERQGLNEKLFF. The CDR3 DNA reads as TGCGCCAGCAGCTTGGAGCGGCAGGGGCTTAATGAAAAACTGTTTTTT.

The V call is TRBV5-1, the J call TRBJ2-1; 16 positions match TRBD2. Germline V CDR1 and CDR2: SGHRS, YFSETQ. This CDR3 is 17 amino acids long. V lost 0 bases to trimming and J lost 12 bases; unmatched junction nucleotides: 9. Here the CDR3 DNA reads TGCGCCAGCAGCTTGGTCCTCCCGGGACTAGCGGGAGGGCGGCAGTTCTTC. It codes for CASSLVLPGLAGGRQFF.

The V gene is TRBV5-1, the J gene TRBJ2-7, with D tentatively TRBD1 (6 bases). The CDR3 covers 13 residues. V lost 4 bases to trimming and J lost 7 bases, with 15 bases between them. The V gene's germline CDR1 is SGHRS and CDR2 YFSETQ. CDR3 in amino acids: CASSQGGPKEQYF. CDR3 coding DNA: TGCGCCAGCAGCCAAGGGGGACCAAAAGAGCAGTACTTC.